This T cell receptor (beta chain) stems from a study of identical twins. Findings of the study overall: The authors noted that invariant MAIT and iNKT cells could partly confound zero-insertion analyses. Abundant beta clonotypes from cord blood bore fewer insertions; memory repertoires lacked this pattern.

Healthy Caucasian donors formed the entire cohort. TCRdb reprocessed the 5' RACE reads via MiXCR and lists one record per CDR3 protein. The sample contains hundreds of thousands of distinct CDR3 sequences, 6% to 6.5% of which appear only once. At least ten counts were recorded for this clonotype. Antigen: not known. The source is a man aged 18 to 29 in good health. Sequencing was done on a sample of naive T cells sorted from blood.

The CDR3 spells CASRPDRGRMDGYTF. CDR3 DNA: TGCGCCAGCAGACCGGACAGGGGGCGTATGGATGGCTACACCTTC. The chain employs TRBV5-1 and TRBJ1-2; 11 bases fit TRBD1. Germline CDR1 reads SGHRS; CDR2 reads YFSETQ. V was clipped by 5 bases and J by 6 bases; unmatched bases: 9. The CDR3 is 15 residues long.